These 28 T cell receptor beta chains came from one sample sequenced in a study of shared clonotypes between healthy human individuals. The repertoire was sequenced with immunoSEQ multiplex PCR; TCRdb's copy has only in-frame clones and lacks some. The repertoire holds some 2 million clones, with 85% to 95% as singletons. Sequencing was carried out using naive CD4+ T cells sorted from blood. The subset: CD45RA+ positively selected. The receptors originated from a young man in good health.

The chain is built from TRBV6-1 and TRBJ2-7; D is possibly TRBD2 (5 bases). Trimming cost V 1 base and J 0 bases, with 10 bases left between them. The CDR3 has 15 amino acids. The germline V gene encodes CDR1 MNHNS and CDR2 SASEGT. CDR3 in amino acids: CASSEGHGISYEQYF. In DNA, the CDR3 is TGTGCCAGCAGTGAAGGCCACGGGATCTCCTACGAGCAGTACTTC.

The chain recombines TRBV6-1 with TRBJ1-1; D is ambiguous. V shed 7 bases and J shed 0 bases, with 12 bases lying between them. The CDR3 totals 14 residues. CDR1 MNHNS and CDR2 SASEGT come from the germline V gene. In DNA form, the CDR3 reads TGTGCCAGCAACCAAGGAGAGATGAACACTGAAGCTTTCTTT. Translation gives CASNQGEMNTEAFF.

The V call is TRBV28, the J call TRBJ2-1, with D uncertain. The CDR3 extends over 8 amino acids. Germline-derived CDR1 and CDR2 are MDHEN and SYDVKM. Between the trimmed V and J ends, which lost 11 bases and 12 bases, there was a span of 8 bases. The CDR3 is CAFRRQFF. CDR3 nucleotide sequence: TGTGCCTTCAGAAGGCAGTTCTTC.

This clone was seen only once. In the same sample, other DNA sequences code for this CDR3. CDR3: CSVERGRTEAFF. Here the CDR3 DNA reads TGCAGCGTTGAAAGGGGGAGAACTGAAGCTTTCTTT. The chain recombines TRBV29-1 with TRBJ1-1, with a possible D match to TRBD1 (6 bases). V was clipped by 2 bases and J by 5 bases, with 9 bases between them. CDR1 and CDR2 from the germline V gene are SQVTM and ANQGSEA. The CDR3 totals 12 residues.

The chain is built from TRBV5-5 and TRBJ2-1; D gene uncertain. Trimming left V 0 bases short and J 5 bases short, with 3 bases between. Germline CDR1 SGHKS, CDR2 YYEKEE (reference sequence). CDR3 size: 12 residues. The CDR3 bases are TGTGCCAGCAGCTTGGAGCACAATGAGCAGTTCTTC. Translation gives CASSLEHNEQFF.

V gene TRBV27 combines with J gene TRBJ1-6, with TRBD1 matching 8 bases. The CDR3 is made up of 13 amino acids. V lost 5 bases, J lost 10 bases, and 4 bases stayed unmatched. The germline V gene has CDR1 MNHEY and CDR2 SMNVEV (reference sequence). DNA for the CDR3: TGTGCCAGCAGTCAGGGGGCTTTGTCACCCCTCCACTTT. It translates to CASSQGALSPLHF.

This rearrangement joins TRBV6-6 to TRBJ2-7; 8 positions match TRBD2. CDR3 length: 15 residues. The J segment lost 4 bases and the V segment lost 0 bases, leaving 5 bases of the junction unmatched. Germline CDR1 and CDR2: MNHNY and SVGAGI (reference sequence). The CDR3 is CASSYSPGGAYEQYF. DNA for the CDR3: TGTGCCAGCAGTTACTCGCCCGGGGGGGCGTACGAGCAGTACTTC.

The CDR3 protein is CASSFGQWETQYF. In nucleotides, the CDR3 is TGCGCCAGCAGCTTTGGACAATGGGAGACCCAGTACTTC. The chain recombines TRBV5-1 with TRBJ2-5, with D possibly matching TRBD1 (5 bases). V lost 2 bases, J lost 5 bases, and 10 bases lay in between. CDR1 SGHRS and CDR2 YFSETQ come from the germline V gene. The CDR3 covers 13 residues.

The chain carries TRBV30 and TRBJ1-4, with D unresolved. V was pared by 3 bases and J by 8 bases, with 7 bases between. This CDR3 comprises 11 residues. CDR1 is GTSNPN, CDR2 SVGIG, per germline (reference sequence). The DNA for the CDR3 is TGTGCCTGGAGGGTAGGAGAAAAACTGTTTTTT. Amino acid sequence: CAWRVGEKLFF.

The DNA of the CDR3 is TGCGCCAGCAGCCCTGGGGCCCGGGATAATGAAAAACTGTTTTTT. Translating it yields CASSPGARDNEKLFF. This rearrangement joins TRBV4-3 to TRBJ1-4; perhaps TRBD1 as D (5 bases). With 4 bases removed from V and 4 bases from J, the gap between germline ends came to 13 bases. Looked up from germline, CDR1 is LGHNA and CDR2 is YSLEER. The CDR3 is 15 amino acids.

The count of this clone is one. The chain recombines TRBV30 with TRBJ1-5; D not certain. Trimming took off 2 bases at V and 6 bases at J, with 11 bases between the two ends. From germline, CDR1 is GTSNPN and CDR2 SVGIG (reference sequence). The CDR3 runs 13 residues. The CDR3 region is CAWSTGSGQPQHF. The CDR3 DNA sequence: TGTGCCTGGAGTACGGGGTCGGGTCAGCCCCAGCATTTT.

This CDR3 reads CASSEFGLGSYNSPLHF. The CDR3 bases are TGTGCCAGCAGTGAATTCGGTTTAGGATCCTATAATTCACCCCTCCACTTT. The V gene is TRBV6-1, the J gene TRBJ1-6, with no clear D. This CDR3 has 17 amino acids. In germline, CDR1 is MNHNS, CDR2 SASEGT. V was cut by 2 bases and J by 1 base, with 12 bases left in between.

About this clone itself: Different DNA sequences within this sample yield the same CDR3. This chain links TRBV5-1 with TRBJ2-3, with D possibly TRBD1 on 5 matching bases. V lost 4 bases and J 0 bases, leaving 9 bases between the germline ends. This CDR3 has 14 amino acids. Germline CDR1 reads SGHRS; CDR2 reads YFSETQ. This chain's CDR3 is CASSRQPSTDTQYF. The CDR3 region has the DNA TGCGCCAGCAGCCGACAGCCGAGCACAGATACGCAGTATTTT.

This clone was seen a single time. Distinct nucleotide sequences in the sample also encode this CDR3. The chain combines TRBV5-1 with TRBJ2-7; D call uncertain. The CDR3 runs to 14 residues. Trimming took 0 bases from V and 0 from J, leaving 7 bases between them. Germline-derived CDR1 and CDR2 are SGHRS and YFSETQ. CDR3 in amino acids: CASSLGRSSYEQYF. CDR3 DNA: TGCGCCAGCAGCTTGGGCCGGAGCTCCTACGAGCAGTACTTC.

The V gene is TRBV5-1, the J gene TRBJ2-1; TRBD2 aligns across 7 bases. CDR3 length: 15 amino acids. V dropped 4 bases and J dropped 6; count of bases not matched to a gene: 10. Germline values: CDR1 SGHRS, CDR2 YFSETQ. CDR3 bases: TGCGCCAGCAGCCGACTTGGGGCTAGCGGCAATGAGCAGTTCTTC. This translates into CASSRLGASGNEQFF.

This clone occurred once. This sequence joins TRBV13 and TRBJ2-7; 10 bases agree with TRBD1. The CDR3 covers 15 residues. With 4 bases clipped from V and 2 bases from J, the junction kept 5 bases outside the gene matches. Germline V lookup: CDR1 PRHDT, CDR2 FYEKMQ (reference sequence). The DNA of the CDR3 is TGTGCCAGCAGCTCGGGACAGGGGCTTACCTACGAGCAGTACTTC. Translated, it gives CASSSGQGLTYEQYF.

The rearrangement links TRBV6-4 to TRBJ1-1; D unresolved. Germline CDR1 is MRHNA and CDR2 is SNTAGT. Trimming removed 6 bases from V and 0 bases from J, with 8 bases in between. The CDR3 spans 13 residues. The CDR3: CASRQKMNTEAFF. The CDR3 DNA follows: TGTGCCAGCAGACAGAAAATGAACACTGAAGCTTTCTTT.

V gene TRBV19 combines with J gene TRBJ2-7; D may match TRBD1 or TRBD2 (6 bases each). CDR3 length equals 14 residues. Germline V gives CDR1 LNHDA, CDR2 SQIVND (reference sequence). The germline V and J ends were trimmed by 3 bases and 3 bases, with 12 bases remaining between them. CDR3 sequence: CASSIGRGGYEQYF. DNA of the CDR3: TGTGCCAGTAGTATTGGCAGGGGAGGCTACGAGCAGTACTTC.

The CDR3 DNA reads as TGTGCCAGCAGCTTAGGGACTAGCGGGGGTAGCGATGAGCAGTTCTTC. It is translated as CASSLGTSGGSDEQFF. The chain combines TRBV7-4 with TRBJ2-1; TRBD2 agrees at 13 bases. Germline CDR1 SGHVT, CDR2 SQSDAQ. The V gene end was trimmed by 1 base and the J gene end by 8 bases; junction bases not matched to a gene: 5. The CDR3 covers 16 residues.

This chain connects TRBV7-9 to TRBJ2-5; 7 bases fit TRBD2. The V and J ends lost 4 bases and 3 bases, in that order; junction bases with no gene match: 8. There are 15 residues in the CDR3. Germline CDR1 reads SEHNR; CDR2 reads FQNEAQ (reference sequence). The CDR3 sequence is CASSYGRRKEETQYF. DNA of the CDR3: TGTGCCAGCAGCTACGGGAGGCGGAAAGAAGAGACCCAGTACTTC.

This chain links TRBV10-2 with TRBJ1-2; D might be TRBD1 (5 bases). The CDR3 extends over 13 amino acids. Germline-derived CDR1 and CDR2 are WSHSY and SAAADI. V lost 0 bases, J lost 7 bases, and 9 bases lay in between. CDR3 sequence: CASSESMGVGYTF. The CDR3 DNA follows: TGCGCCAGCAGTGAGTCCATGGGGGTTGGCTACACCTTC.

V and J are TRBV5-4 and TRBJ1-3, with TRBD1 matching 7 bases. Trimming cost V 2 bases and J 4 bases; bases outside gene matches: 6. Germline CDR1 SGHNT, CDR2 YYREEE (reference sequence). The CDR3 covers 15 residues. The CDR3 protein is CASSFTGTAGNTIYF. CDR3 coding DNA: TGTGCCAGCAGCTTTACCGGGACAGCCGGAAACACCATATATTTT.

The CDR3 sequence: CASSSVDSEAFF. The CDR3 bases are TGTGCCAGCAGTTCGGTGGATTCTGAAGCTTTCTTT. The chain employs TRBV6-5 and TRBJ1-1; D is unresolved. Germline assignment: CDR1 MNHEY and CDR2 SVGAGI. The CDR3 spans 12 residues. The V end lost 4 bases, the J end lost 6 bases, and 9 bases lay between the germline ends.

The chain combines TRBV6-6 with TRBJ1-1; D might be TRBD1 (5 bases). The germline V gene encodes CDR1 MNHNY and CDR2 SVGAGI (reference sequence). Deletions cut 6 bases from V and 2 bases from J, with 16 bases between. This CDR3 comprises 15 residues. The CDR3 protein is CASRKGLPLNTEAFF. The CDR3 DNA reads TGTGCCAGCAGAAAGGGGCTCCCCTTAAACACTGAAGCTTTCTTT.

The V gene is TRBV30, the J gene TRBJ2-2, with 10 bases identical to TRBD2. Germline CDR1 GTSNPN, CDR2 SVGIG (reference sequence). V was pared by 0 bases and J by 4 bases, with 5 bases of the junction left unmatched. CDR3 size: 16 residues. In DNA, the CDR3 is TGTGCCTGGAGTGTACTAGCGGGATCAGTCACCGGGGAGCTGTTTTTT. As protein: CAWSVLAGSVTGELFF.

V gene TRBV29-1 combines with J gene TRBJ2-3, with D possibly being TRBD2 (6 bases). CDR3 size: 13 residues. Per the germline V gene, CDR1 is SQVTM and CDR2 is ANQGSEA. V was shortened by 3 bases and J by 1 base, with 8 bases between the two germline ends. The CDR3 nucleotides read TGCAGCGTTGACCCGGGGGGCACAGATACGCAGTATTTT. This translates into CSVDPGGTDTQYF.

The gene calls are TRBV5-1 and TRBJ2-5; 7 bases fit TRBD2. Germline V gene sequence: CDR1 SGHRS, CDR2 YFSETQ. The CDR3 is 15 amino acids. V shed 0 bases, J shed 0 bases, and the junction held 2 bases outside the gene matches. The DNA for the CDR3 is TGCGCCAGCAGCTTGGGGGACTATCACCAAGAGACCCAGTACTTC. Its translation: CASSLGDYHQETQYF.

About this clone: Other nucleotide sequences in the sample specify the same CDR3. The V gene is TRBV6-5, the J gene TRBJ1-1; D unresolved. Germline loops: CDR1 MNHEY, CDR2 SVGAGI. The CDR3 totals 14 residues. Trimming took 0 bases from V and 0 from J, leaving 5 bases between them. The CDR3, as DNA: TGTGCCAGCAGTTACTCCCCCCTGAACACTGAAGCTTTCTTT. Translating gives CASSYSPLNTEAFF.